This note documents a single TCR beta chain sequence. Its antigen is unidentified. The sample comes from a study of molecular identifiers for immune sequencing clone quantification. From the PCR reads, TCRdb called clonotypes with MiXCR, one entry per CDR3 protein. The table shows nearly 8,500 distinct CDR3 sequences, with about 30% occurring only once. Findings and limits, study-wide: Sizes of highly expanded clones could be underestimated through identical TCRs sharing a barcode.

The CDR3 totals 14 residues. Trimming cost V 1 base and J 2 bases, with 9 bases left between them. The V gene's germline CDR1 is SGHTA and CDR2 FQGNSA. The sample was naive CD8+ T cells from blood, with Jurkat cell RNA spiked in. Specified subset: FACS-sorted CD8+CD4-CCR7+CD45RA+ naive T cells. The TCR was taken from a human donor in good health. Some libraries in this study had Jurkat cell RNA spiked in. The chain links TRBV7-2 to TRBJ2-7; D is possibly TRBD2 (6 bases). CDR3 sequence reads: CASSLGGTAYEQYF. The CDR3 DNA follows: TGTGCCAGCAGCTTAGGCGGGACTGCCTACGAGCAGTACTTC. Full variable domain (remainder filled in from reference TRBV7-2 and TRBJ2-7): GAGVSQSPSNKVTEKGKDVELRCDPISGHTALYWYRQSLGQGLEFLIYFQGNSAPDKSGLPSDRFSAERTGGSVSTLTIQRTQQEDSAVYLCASSLGGTAYEQYFGPGTRLTVT.